Listed below are T cell receptor beta chains from one sample, sequenced in a study of response to subunit inactivated influenza vaccine. TCRdb fed the RT-PCR reads into MiXCR, producing one record per CDR3 protein. This sample has hundreds of thousands of distinct CDR3 sequences; 15% to 18% occur once, and the top ten carry approximately 10%. The starting material was PBMCs from blood, obtained about 11 days after vaccination. All receptors derive from a man in his fifties who received an inactivated influenza vaccine. Both conserved end residues are trimmed from each CDR3.

v_call: TRBV7-6; j_call: TRBJ2-1; cdr3_aa: ASSLWGPEVYNEQF
v_call: TRBV5-4; j_call: TRBJ2-5; cdr3_aa: ASSAPGQETQY
v_call: TRBV7-2; j_call: TRBJ2-5; cdr3_aa: ASSVQGAAETQY
v_call: TRBV6-2/TRBV6-3; j_call: TRBJ1-2; cdr3_aa: ASSYSTRNYGYT
v_call: TRBV20-1; j_call: TRBJ2-1; cdr3_aa: SARDLLANTYNEQF
v_call: TRBV7-9; j_call: TRBJ1-6; cdr3_aa: ASSPGDGSPLH
v_call: TRBV5-1; j_call: TRBJ1-2; cdr3_aa: ASSLLTGRGYT
v_call: TRBV6-2/TRBV6-3; j_call: TRBJ2-3; cdr3_aa: ASSWRRGTDTQY
v_call: TRBV27; j_call: TRBJ2-2; cdr3_aa: ASSRRDFGTFTGELF
v_call: TRBV19; j_call: TRBJ2-7; cdr3_aa: ASSNRDRGQYEQY
v_call: TRBV7-9; j_call: TRBJ2-2; cdr3_aa: ASRAPGLIDTGELF
v_call: TRBV6-1; j_call: TRBJ2-1; cdr3_aa: ASKELTSSYNEQF
v_call: TRBV7-9; j_call: TRBJ2-5; cdr3_aa: ASSLLSGETQY
v_call: TRBV20-1; j_call: TRBJ2-6; cdr3_aa: SAAVTGVKGANVLT
v_call: TRBV7-8; j_call: TRBJ2-2; cdr3_aa: ASSLAQAGRYAGELF
v_call: TRBV10-3; j_call: TRBJ1-2; cdr3_aa: AISESTGQGSNFNYGYT